This T cell receptor beta chain is drawn from a study of CD8 T cells in Susac syndrome. Negative isolation yielded CD8+ and CD4+ T cells; FACS enriched TEMRA cells. V was trimmed by 3 bases and J by 0 bases, leaving 12 bases between them. Germline V lookup: CDR1 LGHNA, CDR2 YSLEER. CDR3 length: 16 residues. The authors reverse transcribed 0.5 to 1 ug RNA with random hexamers. A multiplex approach, immunoSEQ multiplex PCR, amplified TCR beta CDR3 across 54 Vbeta and 13 Jbeta. MiXCR, run by TCRdb on the immunoSEQ multiplex PCR reads, gives a single entry per CDR3 protein. The repertoire holds tens of thousands of distinct CDR3 sequences, about 91% seen once, with about 0.47% in the top ten.

The sequence was obtained from a human donor with multiple sclerosis. Sequencing used CD8+ T cells from PBMCs. V and J are TRBV4-3 and TRBJ2-1; no firm D call. The CDR3 DNA reads as TGCGCCAGCAGCCAGAGCAGTACGGTCTCCTACAATGAGCAGTTCTTC. Protein product: CASSQSSTVSYNEQFF.